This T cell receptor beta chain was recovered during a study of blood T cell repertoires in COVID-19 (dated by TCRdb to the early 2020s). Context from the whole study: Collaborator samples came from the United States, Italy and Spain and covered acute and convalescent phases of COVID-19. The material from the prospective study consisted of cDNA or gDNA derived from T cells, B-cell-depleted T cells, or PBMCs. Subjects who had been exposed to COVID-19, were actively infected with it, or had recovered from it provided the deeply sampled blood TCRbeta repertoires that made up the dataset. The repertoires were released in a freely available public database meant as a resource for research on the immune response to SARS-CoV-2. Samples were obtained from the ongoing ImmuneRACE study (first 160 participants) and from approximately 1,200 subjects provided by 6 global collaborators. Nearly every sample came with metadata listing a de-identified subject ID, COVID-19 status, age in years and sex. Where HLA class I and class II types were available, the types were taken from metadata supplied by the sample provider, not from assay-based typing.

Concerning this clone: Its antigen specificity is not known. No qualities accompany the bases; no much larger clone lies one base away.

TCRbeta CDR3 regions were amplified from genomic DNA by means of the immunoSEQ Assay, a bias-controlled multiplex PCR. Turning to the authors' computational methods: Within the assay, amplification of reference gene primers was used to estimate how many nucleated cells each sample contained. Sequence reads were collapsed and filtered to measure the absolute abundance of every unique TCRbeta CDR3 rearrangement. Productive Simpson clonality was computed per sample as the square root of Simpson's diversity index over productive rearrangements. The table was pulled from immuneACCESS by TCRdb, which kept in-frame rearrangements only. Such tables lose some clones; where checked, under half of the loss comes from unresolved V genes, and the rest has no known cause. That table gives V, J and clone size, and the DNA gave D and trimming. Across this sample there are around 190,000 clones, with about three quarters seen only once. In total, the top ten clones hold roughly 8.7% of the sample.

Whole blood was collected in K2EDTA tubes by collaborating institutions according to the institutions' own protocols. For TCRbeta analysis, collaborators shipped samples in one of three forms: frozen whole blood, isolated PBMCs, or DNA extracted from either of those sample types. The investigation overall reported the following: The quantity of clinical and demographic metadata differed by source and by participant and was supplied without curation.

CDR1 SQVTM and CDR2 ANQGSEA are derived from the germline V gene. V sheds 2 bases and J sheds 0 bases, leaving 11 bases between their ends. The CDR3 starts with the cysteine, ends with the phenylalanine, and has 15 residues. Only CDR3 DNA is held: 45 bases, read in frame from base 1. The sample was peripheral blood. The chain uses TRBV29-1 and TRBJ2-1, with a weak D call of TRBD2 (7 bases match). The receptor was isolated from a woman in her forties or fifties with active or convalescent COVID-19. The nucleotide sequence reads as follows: TGCAGCGTTGAAAGGGGGGGGGACTCCTACAATGAGCAGTTCTTC. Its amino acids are CSVERGGDSYNEQFF.